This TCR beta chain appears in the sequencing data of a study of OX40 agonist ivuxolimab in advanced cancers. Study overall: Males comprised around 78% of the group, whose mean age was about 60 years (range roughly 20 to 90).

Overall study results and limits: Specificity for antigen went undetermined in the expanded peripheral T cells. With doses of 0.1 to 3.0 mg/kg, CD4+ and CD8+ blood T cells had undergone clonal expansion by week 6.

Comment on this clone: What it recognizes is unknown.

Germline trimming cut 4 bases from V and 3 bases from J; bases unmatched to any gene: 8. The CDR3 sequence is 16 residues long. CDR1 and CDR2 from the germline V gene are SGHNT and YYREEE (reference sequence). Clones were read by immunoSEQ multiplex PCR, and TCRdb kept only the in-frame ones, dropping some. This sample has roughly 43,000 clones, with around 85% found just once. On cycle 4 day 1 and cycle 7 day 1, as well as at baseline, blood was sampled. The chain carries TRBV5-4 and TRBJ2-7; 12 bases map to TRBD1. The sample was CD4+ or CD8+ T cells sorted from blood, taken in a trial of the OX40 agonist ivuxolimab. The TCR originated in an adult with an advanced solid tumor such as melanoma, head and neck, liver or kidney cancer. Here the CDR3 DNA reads TGTGCCAGCAGCCCGAGCGGGACAGGGGGCATCTACGAGCAGTACTTC. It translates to CASSPSGTGGIYEQYF.